These 17 T cell receptor beta chains were sequenced from one sample in a study of T cell changes during pregnancy in multiple sclerosis. The method was immunoSEQ multiplex PCR; TCRdb's version includes in-frame clones alone and lacks a portion of them. The data hold fewer than 40,000 clones, with 90% observed a single time. The sequenced sample was CD4+ T cells from peripheral blood mononuclear cells, obtained in the first trimester of pregnancy. The receptors derive from a female donor in good health, enrolled as a control in a pregnancy study.

V gene TRBV5-1 combines with J gene TRBJ1-4; TRBD1 matches 9 bases. Germline V gene data show CDR1 as SGHRS and CDR2 as YFSETQ. The V gene end was trimmed by 4 bases and the J gene end by 5 bases; junction bases not matched to a gene: 3. The length of the CDR3 is 14 residues. In nucleotides, the CDR3 is TGCGCCAGCAGCCCGGACAGGGGAAATGAAAAACTGTTTTTT. Protein sequence: CASSPDRGNEKLFF.

The chain is built from TRBV5-6 and TRBJ1-2; D might be TRBD1 (5 bases). CDR3 size: 16 residues. Deletions cut 0 bases from V and 2 bases from J, with 14 bases between. Germline V gene sequence: CDR1 SGHDT, CDR2 YYEEEE. The CDR3 sequence is CASSLGGRGGNYGYTF. CDR3 DNA: TGTGCCAGCAGCTTGGGGGGCCGGGGAGGAAACTATGGCTACACCTTC.

CDR3 protein: CASSLSTSGEQFF. Here the CDR3 DNA reads TGTGCCAGCAGTTTGTCCACGTCAGGGGAGCAGTTCTTC. V and J are TRBV5-5 and TRBJ2-1; possible D gene TRBD1, 5 bases. From germline, CDR1 is SGHKS and CDR2 YYEKEE (reference sequence). Trimming took 5 bases from V and 10 from J, leaving 16 bases between them. This CDR3 contains 13 residues.

The chain links TRBV30 to TRBJ1-1; D may be TRBD1 (6 bases). Looked up from germline, CDR1 is GTSNPN and CDR2 is SVGIG (reference sequence). Trimming removed 4 bases from V and 0 bases from J, with 12 bases in between. CDR3 length: 14 amino acids. The DNA for the CDR3 is TGTGCCTGGATTTTAGCAGGGGTGAACACTGAAGCTTTCTTT. Protein product: CAWILAGVNTEAFF.

J is TRBJ1-6 and V is TRBV7-2; maybe TRBD1 (5 bases). The germline V gene encodes CDR1 SGHTA and CDR2 FQGNSA. V lost 1 base and J lost 5, with 9 bases in between. The CDR3 contains 15 residues. The CDR3 spells CASSLVRGNNSPLHF. In nucleotides, the CDR3 is TGTGCCAGCAGCTTAGTTAGGGGTAATAATTCACCCCTCCACTTT. Together with reference TRBV7-2 and TRBJ1-6, the CDR3 gives the full variable domain: GAGVSQSPSNKVTEKGKDVELRCDPISGHTALYWYRQSLGQGLEFLIYFQGNSAPDKSGLPSDRFSAERTGGSVSTLTIQRTQQEDSAVYLCASSLVRGNNSPLHFGNGTRLTVT.

This clone was recorded once. The chain is built from TRBV7-3 and TRBJ2-2; tentative D call: TRBD1 (6 bases). The germline CDR1 and CDR2 sequences are SGHTA and FQGTGA. The CDR3 runs 15 residues. Trimming took 5 bases from V and 9 from J, leaving 19 bases between them. CDR3 DNA: TGTGCCAGCAGCGGGGGCCAGGGAACGGGGAGGGAGCTGTTTTTT. Translation: CASSGGQGTGRELFF.

This rearrangement joins TRBV15 to TRBJ1-5; D perhaps matches TRBD1 (6 bases). The CDR3 is made up of 14 amino acids. CDR1 and CDR2 (germline): LNHNV, YYDKDF (reference sequence). Trimming removed 6 bases from V and 11 bases from J, with 20 bases in between. This chain's CDR3 is CATRDRSGWSAQHF. The CDR3 coding sequence is TGTGCCACCAGGGACAGATCCGGGTGGTCGGCCCAGCATTTT.

V gene TRBV19 combines with J gene TRBJ1-1; 8 positions match TRBD1. Trimming took 7 bases from V and 4 from J; bases not matched to a gene: 5. Germline CDR1 reads LNHDA; CDR2 reads SQIVND (reference sequence). This CDR3 has 13 amino acids. This chain's CDR3 is CASTRQGPTEAFF. CDR3 in DNA: TGTGCCAGTACCCGACAGGGGCCCACTGAAGCTTTCTTT.

This clone was observed a handful of times. The V call is TRBV5-1, the J call TRBJ1-1; no reliable D call. V was trimmed by 0 bases and J by 2 bases, leaving 11 bases between them. The CDR3 contains 15 residues. Germline loops: CDR1 SGHRS, CDR2 YFSETQ. This CDR3 reads CASSLDPVGNTEAFF. The DNA for the CDR3 is TGCGCCAGCAGCTTGGATCCCGTGGGCAACACTGAAGCTTTCTTT. Complete variable domain (other parts from reference TRBV5-1 and TRBJ1-1): KAGVTQTPRYLIKTRGQQVTLSCSPISGHRSVSWYQQTPGQGLQFLFEYFSETQRNKGNFPGRFSGRQFSNSRSEMNVSTLELGDSALYLCASSLDPVGNTEAFFGQGTRLTVV.

J is TRBJ1-1 and V is TRBV4-3; possibly TRBD1 for D (6 bases). The V end was cut by 1 base, the J end by 1 base, with 13 bases between. This CDR3 contains 16 residues. CDR1 and CDR2 (germline): LGHNA, YSLEER. The DNA of the CDR3 is TGCGCCAGCAGCCAAGTCCCTCGACAGGAGAACACTGAAGCTTTCTTT. Amino acids: CASSQVPRQENTEAFF.

This CDR3 is CASSEFARQLETQYF. The CDR3 DNA follows: TGTGCCAGCAGTGAATTTGCGAGACAGTTAGAGACCCAGTACTTC. The gene calls are TRBV25-1 and TRBJ2-5, with D possibly matching TRBD1 (5 bases). The V gene's germline CDR1 is MGHDK and CDR2 SYGVNS. Trimming shortened V by 1 base and J by 4 bases, and 13 bases separated the two germline ends. CDR3 length: 15 residues.

The chain uses TRBV7-2 and TRBJ2-1, with D possibly being TRBD2 (5 bases). Germline-derived CDR1 and CDR2 are SGHTA and FQGNSA. The V gene lost 2 bases and the J gene lost 3 bases, with 14 bases spanning the gap. This CDR3 has 16 residues. In nucleotides, the CDR3 is TGTGCCAGCAGCTTACGGTCCGCTGGGAGCTACAATGAGCAGTTCTTC. This codes for CASSLRSAGSYNEQFF.

This sequence joins TRBV15 and TRBJ2-7; the D gene is possibly TRBD1 (5 bases). With 0 bases removed from V and 0 bases from J, the gap between germline ends came to 18 bases. There are 18 residues in the CDR3. Germline CDR1 LNHNV, CDR2 YYDKDF (reference sequence). The CDR3 loop reads CATSREKRGSGASYEQYF. The CDR3 nucleotides read TGTGCCACCAGCAGAGAAAAACGCGGTAGTGGGGCCTCCTACGAGCAGTACTTC.

The rearrangement uses TRBV5-1 and TRBJ2-5, with 11 bases matching TRBD2. The CDR3 runs to 16 residues. CDR1 and CDR2 from the germline V gene are SGHRS and YFSETQ. Trimming at V came to 0 bases and at J to 4 bases, leaving 5 bases not matched to a gene. Here the CDR3 DNA reads TGCGCCAGCAGCTTGGGTTGGCTAGCGGGGGGAGAGACCCAGTACTTC. Protein: CASSLGWLAGGETQYF.

The chain couples TRBV14 to TRBJ2-5; a weak D match, TRBD2 (6 bases). Per the germline V gene, CDR1 is SGHDN and CDR2 is FVKESK. Trimming pared 4 bases from V and 3 bases from J, leaving 18 bases between. The CDR3 is made up of 16 amino acids. As DNA, the CDR3 is TGTGCCAGCAGCCTATACCGGGGGAAAGGGAAAGAGACCCAGTACTTC. Translating it yields CASSLYRGKGKETQYF. Full variable domain (remainder filled in from reference TRBV14 and TRBJ2-5): EAGVTQFPSHSVIEKGQTVTLRCDPISGHDNLYWYRRVMGKEIKFLLHFVKESKQDESGMPNNRFLAERTGGTYSTLKVQPAELEDSGVYFCASSLYRGKGKETQYFGPGTRLLVL.

J is TRBJ2-5 and V is TRBV6-1, with TRBD1 matching over 8 bases. The J call may not be correct, given that the DNA end is closer to TRBJ2-7. The CDR3 consists of 14 residues. Germline CDR1 MNHNS, CDR2 SASEGT. The DNA for the CDR3 is TGTGCCAGCACTAGGGACAGGACTATCTACGAGCAGTACTTC. This codes for CASTRDRTIYEQYF.

The CDR3: CASSLATAYSNQPQHF. CDR3 nucleotide sequence: TGTGCCAGCAGCTTAGCGACAGCTTATAGCAATCAGCCCCAGCATTTT. The chain couples TRBV7-9 to TRBJ1-5, with a possible D match to TRBD1 (5 bases). Trimming pared 0 bases from V and 0 bases from J, leaving 9 bases between. In germline, CDR1 is SEHNR, CDR2 FQNEAQ (reference sequence). This CDR3 region has 16 residues.